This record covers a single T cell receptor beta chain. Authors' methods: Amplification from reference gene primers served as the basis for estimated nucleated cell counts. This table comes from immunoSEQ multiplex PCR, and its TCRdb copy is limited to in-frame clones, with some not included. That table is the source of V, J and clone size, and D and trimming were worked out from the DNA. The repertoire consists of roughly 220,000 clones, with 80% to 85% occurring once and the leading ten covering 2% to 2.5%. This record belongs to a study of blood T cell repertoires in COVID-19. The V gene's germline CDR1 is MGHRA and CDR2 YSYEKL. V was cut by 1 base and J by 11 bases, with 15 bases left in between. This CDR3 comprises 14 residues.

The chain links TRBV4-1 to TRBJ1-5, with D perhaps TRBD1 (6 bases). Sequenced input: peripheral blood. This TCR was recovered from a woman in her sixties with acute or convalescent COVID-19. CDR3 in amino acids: CASSQVRGGETQHF. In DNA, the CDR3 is TGCGCCAGCAGCCAAGTAAGGGGGGGAGAGACCCAGCATTTT.